This note documents a single T cell receptor beta chain sequence. Its antigen is not identified. At cycle 4 day 1, cycle 7 day 1, and baseline, blood was sampled. Germline V gene sequence: CDR1 SGHAT, CDR2 FQNNGV. V lost 2 bases and J lost 2, with 7 bases in between. This CDR3 has 15 residues. Measured with immunoSEQ multiplex PCR; TCRdb has only the in-frame clones, and not every one. This table holds about 70,000 clones, around 80% found once. These data originate in a study of OX40 agonist ivuxolimab in advanced cancers. Study-wide findings and caveats: CD4+ and CD8+ blood T cells expanded clonally by week 6 at 0.1 to 3.0 mg/kg. Among some nonresponders, normalized T-cell clonal expansion was also low.

The source was CD4+ or CD8+ T cells sorted from blood, collected in a trial of the OX40 agonist ivuxolimab. The TCR comes from an adult with an advanced solid tumor such as melanoma, head and neck, liver or kidney cancer. J is TRBJ2-6 and V is TRBV11-2; no clear D gene. The CDR3 sequence is CASSLQGTGANVLTF. The CDR3 nucleotides are TGTGCCAGCAGCTTACAAGGGACTGGGGCCAACGTCCTGACTTTC.